The 30 T cell receptor beta chains reported below all come from one sample, sequenced in a study of blood T cell repertoires in COVID-19 (TCRdb year 2020). The library was prepared using the immunoSEQ multiplex PCR assay. TCRdb re-hosts the immuneACCESS table, in-frame sequences only. Its copies lack some clones; in the studies checked, an unresolved V gene accounts for under half of them, and the cause for the rest is not known. The sample includes 45,000 to 65,000 clones, with about 77% observed a single time. The ten largest clones add up to around two fifths of the sample. Material for sequencing was peripheral blood. Receptors were obtained from a man between 65 and 80 years old with active or convalescent COVID-19.

This chain joins TRBV3-1 (or the pseudogene TRBV3-2) and TRBJ1-1; 8 bases fit TRBD1. V was pared by 3 bases and J by 5 bases, with 5 bases of the junction left unmatched. The CDR3 runs 14 residues. The germline CDR1 and CDR2 sequences are LGHDT and YNNKEL (reference sequence). The CDR3 region is CASSQDRVGTEAFF. The CDR3 DNA reads TGTGCCAGCAGCCAGGACAGGGTCGGGACTGAAGCTTTCTTT.

This chain links TRBV6-5 with TRBJ1-1; perhaps TRBD1 as D (6 bases). This CDR3 spans 13 amino acids. Trimming removed 6 bases at V and 2 bases at J, with 10 bases between. Germline assignment: CDR1 MNHEY and CDR2 SVGAGI. Written as DNA, the CDR3 is TGTGCCAGCAGGGGGACACTCAACACTGAAGCTTTCTTT. Its translation: CASRGTLNTEAFF.

In DNA form, the CDR3 reads TGCGCCAGCAGCCAAAATTATGGATTGGGCCGAATGGAGACCCAGTACTTC. Its translation: CASSQNYGLGRMETQYF. The J gene is TRBJ2-5, the V gene TRBV4-3; no reliable D call. There are 17 residues in the CDR3. V gave up 2 bases and J gave up 5 bases, with 21 bases separating them. Germline V gene lookup returns CDR1 LGHNA and CDR2 YSLEER.

The CDR3 coding sequence is TGTGCCAGCAGAGGAGGGTCAGGGACGGCTACCTACGAGCAGTACTTC. Translation: CASRGGSGTATYEQYF. V is TRBV2 and J is TRBJ2-7; a possible D gene is TRBD2 (6 bases). Germline V CDR1 and CDR2: SNHLY, FYNNEI. V lost 6 bases and J 2 bases, leaving 20 bases between the germline ends. This CDR3 has 16 residues.

The chain combines TRBV6-5 with TRBJ1-1; D gene ambiguous. Trimming removed 5 bases from V and 4 bases from J, with 11 bases in between. The length of the CDR3 is 13 residues. CDR1 is MNHEY and CDR2 is SVGAGI in the germline V gene. The CDR3: CASSPYPVTEAFF. The CDR3 coding sequence is TGTGCCAGCAGTCCTTATCCGGTCACTGAAGCTTTCTTT.

The V call is TRBV5-1, the J call TRBJ2-7, with 8 bases matching TRBD2. The CDR3 is 15 amino acids. The V and J ends lost 4 bases and 4 bases, in that order; junction bases with no gene match: 10. CDR1 is SGHRS, CDR2 YFSETQ, per germline. The CDR3 DNA is TGCGCCAGCAGCCCCCGGGCGGGGGGTCGGTACGAGCAGTACTTC. It yields the protein CASSPRAGGRYEQYF.

The chain combines TRBV6-5 with TRBJ2-3, with D tentatively TRBD2 (5 bases). Trimming removed 6 bases at V and 0 bases at J, with 10 bases between. Per germline, CDR1 MNHEY and CDR2 SVGAGI. This CDR3 has 14 amino acids. The CDR3 region is CASRREPSTDTQYF. DNA of the CDR3: TGTGCCAGCAGGAGGGAGCCTAGCACAGATACGCAGTATTTT.

CDR3: CASSLGTVPYNEQFF. The CDR3 bases are TGTGCCAGCAGCCTAGGGACAGTACCTTACAATGAGCAGTTCTTC. The rearrangement joins TRBV7-3 to TRBJ2-1; 7 bases fit TRBD1. Germline V gene sequence: CDR1 SGHTA, CDR2 FQGTGA. CDR3 length: 15 residues. Losses at the gene ends were 5 bases for V and 4 bases for J; bases not matched to a gene: 8. The full variable domain, rest sourced from reference TRBV7-3 and TRBJ2-1, is GAGVSQTPSNKVTEKGKYVELRCDPISGHTALYWYRQSLGQGPEFLIYFQGTGAADDSGLPNDRFFAVRPEGSVSTLKIQRTERGDSAVYLCASSLGTVPYNEQFFGPGTRLTVL.

Only one count was recorded for this clone. The chain uses TRBV30 and TRBJ1-2; 10 bases are shared with TRBD1. Germline CDR1 is GTSNPN and CDR2 is SVGIG (reference sequence). CDR3 length equals 15 residues. V shed 1 base and J 4 bases; nucleotides not matched to a gene: 6. DNA of the CDR3: TGTGCCTGGAGTGCAAGGGACAGGGGATTCTATGGCTACACCTTC. This encodes CAWSARDRGFYGYTF.

The genes are TRBV2 and TRBJ2-3; maybe TRBD2 (6 bases). Looked up from germline, CDR1 is SNHLY and CDR2 is FYNNEI. CDR3 length equals 14 residues. The ends were cut back, 6 bases at V and 4 bases at J, with 14 bases in the middle. The CDR3 loop is CASSIGRLSDTQYF. The CDR3 DNA follows: TGTGCCAGCAGCATAGGGAGGTTGTCAGATACGCAGTATTTT.

The chain is built from TRBV6-4 and TRBJ2-3; no firm D call. The CDR3 contains 14 residues. The germline V gene has CDR1 MRHNA and CDR2 SNTAGT. The ends were cut back, 6 bases at V and 3 bases at J, with 13 bases in the middle. The CDR3 DNA reads TGTGCCAGCAGCCCCCGAGGTGGGACAGATACGCAGTATTTT. This sequence encodes CASSPRGGTDTQYF.

The CDR3 spells CAWSGQGANYGYTF. In DNA form, the CDR3 reads TGTGCCTGGAGTGGGCAGGGGGCGAACTATGGCTACACCTTC. The gene calls are TRBV30 and TRBJ1-2, with 8 bases fitting TRBD1. Germline CDR1 reads GTSNPN; CDR2 reads SVGIG (reference sequence). The CDR3 runs 14 residues. V lost 1 base, J lost 2 bases, and 3 bases stayed unmatched. Variable domain in full (rest from reference TRBV30 and TRBJ1-2): SQTIHQWPATLVQPVGSPLSLECTVEGTSNPNLYWYRQAAGRGLQLLFYSVGIGQISSEVPQNLSASRPQDRQFILSSKKLLLSDSGFYLCAWSGQGANYGYTFGSGTRLTVV.

V and J are TRBV7-2 and TRBJ2-3; the D is unclear. This CDR3 comprises 13 residues. Trimming left V 7 bases short and J 1 base short, with 9 bases between. Germline loops: CDR1 SGHTA, CDR2 FQGNSA. CDR3 DNA: TGTGCCAGCAACCGGGTGGGCACAGATACGCAGTATTTT. It codes for CASNRVGTDTQYF.

The chain carries TRBV5-1 and TRBJ1-1; TRBD1 matches 10 bases. Germline CDR1 SGHRS, CDR2 YFSETQ. Trimming at V came to 3 bases and at J to 3 bases, leaving 8 bases not matched to a gene. The CDR3 totals 16 residues. The CDR3, as DNA: TGCGCCAGCAGCTCCTTCGGACAGGGGGAGGACACTGAAGCTTTCTTT. Translating gives CASSSFGQGEDTEAFF. Filled out from reference TRBV5-1 and TRBJ1-1, the complete variable domain reads KAGVTQTPRYLIKTRGQQVTLSCSPISGHRSVSWYQQTPGQGLQFLFEYFSETQRNKGNFPGRFSGRQFSNSRSEMNVSTLELGDSALYLCASSSFGQGEDTEAFFGQGTRLTVV.

The chain combines TRBV28 with TRBJ1-5; D not certain. The germline gives CDR1 MDHEN, CDR2 SYDVKM. V was clipped by 5 bases and J by 4 bases, with 15 bases between them. CDR3 length equals 15 residues. The CDR3 region has the DNA TGTGCCAGCAGTCGCCCGAGTGGAGGGAATCAGCCCCAGCATTTT. Translating it yields CASSRPSGGNQPQHF. Full variable domain (remainder filled in from reference TRBV28 and TRBJ1-5): DVKVTQSSRYLVKRTGEKVFLECVQDMDHENMFWYRQDPGLGLRLIYFSYDVKMKEKGDIPEGYSVSREKKERFSLILESASTNQTSMYLCASSRPSGGNQPQHFGDGTRLSIL.

This clone has a handful of counts. V and J are TRBV15 and TRBJ1-1, with D perhaps matching TRBD1 (6 bases). CDR3 length: 15 residues. The germline gives CDR1 LNHNV, CDR2 YYDKDF (reference sequence). V shed 3 bases and J shed 2 bases, with 13 bases lying between them. The CDR3 loop reads CATSRPPQGNTEAFF. The DNA for the CDR3 is TGTGCCACCAGCAGGCCCCCACAGGGTAACACTGAAGCTTTCTTT.

This chain joins TRBV6-1 and TRBJ1-5; D might be TRBD1 (6 bases). The germline V gene has CDR1 MNHNS and CDR2 SASEGT. V dropped 2 bases and J dropped 0 bases, with 14 bases sitting between them. This CDR3 contains 17 residues. CDR3 bases: TGTGCCAGCAGTGAATTCCTGGGGGCGTTTAGCAATCAGCCCCAGCATTTT. This translates into CASSEFLGAFSNQPQHF.

The V call is TRBV6-1, the J call TRBJ1-1; D possibly corresponds to TRBD1 (5 bases). Germline V CDR1 and CDR2: MNHNS, SASEGT. This CDR3 contains 14 residues. Trimming pared 2 bases from V and 3 bases from J, leaving 10 bases between. CDR3 in DNA: TGTGCCAGCAGTGAACAGGGAAGCCACACTGAAGCTTTCTTT. Translating it yields CASSEQGSHTEAFF.

The chain is built from TRBV4-3 and TRBJ1-4; no clear D. The CDR3 is 15 amino acids. Per germline, CDR1 LGHNA and CDR2 YSLEER. The germline V and J ends were trimmed by 1 base and 3 bases, with 9 bases remaining between them. As DNA, the CDR3 is TGCGCCAGCAGCCAAGGAAACGGGGCTAATGAAAAACTGTTTTTT. This gives the protein CASSQGNGANEKLFF.

About this clone: At one of its ends the junction is not consistent with the germline gene, which may arise from a read error. The gene calls are TRBV20-1 and TRBJ2-7; D unresolved. CDR3 length: 13 amino acids. The germline CDR1 and CDR2 sequences are DFQATT and SNEGSKA (reference sequence). CDR3 protein: CSASYGYSNEQYF. The CDR3 DNA sequence: TGCAGTGCTAGTTACGGTTACTCCAACGAGCAGTACTTC.

The chain employs TRBV30 and TRBJ1-2; 8 bases align to TRBD1. Germline V gives CDR1 GTSNPN, CDR2 SVGIG (reference sequence). The trim removed 3 bases at V and 4 bases at J, leaving 10 bases unmatched. This CDR3 region has 15 residues. This CDR3 reads CAWRGETGGGYGYTF. The CDR3 DNA reads TGTGCCTGGAGAGGGGAAACAGGGGGAGGCTATGGCTACACCTTC.

The chain employs TRBV9 and TRBJ1-1; 11 nucleotides agree with TRBD1. Trimming removed 4 bases from V and 4 bases from J; junction bases left unmatched: 6. The CDR3 has 15 residues. Germline V CDR1 and CDR2: SGDLS, YYNGEE. DNA for the CDR3: TGTGCCAGCAGCCGGACAGGGGGCTCTAGCACTGAAGCTTTCTTT. Translating gives CASSRTGGSSTEAFF.

The chain is built from TRBV3-1 (or the pseudogene TRBV3-2) and TRBJ2-7; TRBD1 aligns across 7 bases. The V gene's germline CDR1 is LGHDT and CDR2 YNNKEL (reference sequence). J was trimmed by 0 bases and V by 3 bases; bases with no gene match: 11. The CDR3 has 17 amino acids. This CDR3 reads CASSHLTWDSSSYEQYF. The DNA of the CDR3 is TGTGCCAGCAGCCACCTTACCTGGGACAGCAGCTCCTACGAGCAGTACTTC.

This chain joins TRBV5-1 and TRBJ1-5; tentatively, D is TRBD1 (5 bases). The V end lost 0 bases, the J end lost 0 bases, and 7 bases lay between the germline ends. The CDR3 length is 15 residues. The V gene's germline CDR1 is SGHRS and CDR2 YFSETQ. Here the CDR3 DNA reads TGCGCCAGCAGCTTGGGGGGCTATAGCAATCAGCCCCAGCATTTT. The encoded protein is CASSLGGYSNQPQHF. The full variable domain, in which reference TRBV5-1 and TRBJ1-5 provide the parts outside the CDR3, is KAGVTQTPRYLIKTRGQQVTLSCSPISGHRSVSWYQQTPGQGLQFLFEYFSETQRNKGNFPGRFSGRQFSNSRSEMNVSTLELGDSALYLCASSLGGYSNQPQHFGDGTRLSIL.

The chain couples TRBV11-2 to TRBJ1-2, with TRBD1 matching 10 bases. Germline CDR1 SGHAT, CDR2 FQNNGV. CDR3 length: 14 residues. V was pared by 5 bases and J by 4 bases, with 4 bases of the junction left unmatched. The CDR3 DNA follows: TGTGCCAGCAGCCAGGGGACAGGGGTCTATGGCTACACCTTC. Its translation: CASSQGTGVYGYTF. Using reference TRBV11-2 and TRBJ1-2 for the parts outside the CDR3, the full variable domain is EAGVAQSPRYKIIEKRQSVAFWCNPISGHATLYWYQQILGQGPKLLIQFQNNGVVDDSQLPKDRFSAERLKGVDSTLKIQPAKLEDSAVYLCASSQGTGVYGYTFGSGTRLTVV.

The rearrangement uses TRBV27 and TRBJ2-1, with 7 bases that match TRBD2. CDR3 size: 15 residues. The V gene end was trimmed by 6 bases and the J gene end by 2 bases; junction bases not matched to a gene: 7. In germline, CDR1 is MNHEY, CDR2 SMNVEV (reference sequence). The CDR3 bases are TGTGCCAGCAGCGCTCGACTAGCTACCTACAATGAGCAGTTCTTC. Translating it yields CASSARLATYNEQFF.

This clone was counted between two and nine times. V and J are TRBV7-6 and TRBJ1-5; possible D gene TRBD1, 6 bases. In germline, CDR1 is SGHVS, CDR2 FNYEAQ. V was shortened by 5 bases and J by 0 bases, with 11 bases between the two germline ends. This CDR3 spans 15 amino acids. The CDR3 nucleotides read TGTGCCAGCAGCCAGGGACACCATAGCAATCAGCCCCAGCATTTT. Its protein is CASSQGHHSNQPQHF. Full variable domain (outside the CDR3, taken from reference TRBV7-6 and TRBJ1-5): GAGVSQSPRYKVTKRGQDVALRCDPISGHVSLYWYRQALGQGPEFLTYFNYEAQQDKSGLPNDRFSAERPEGSISTLTIQRTEQRDSAMYRCASSQGHHSNQPQHFGDGTRLSIL.

The table lists this clone with a count of one. A much larger clone is a single base away; this may be a read error. The chain is built from TRBV28 and TRBJ1-1; maybe TRBD1 (6 bases). The CDR3 is 13 residues long. The V and J ends lost 7 bases and 1 base respectively, with 10 bases between them. Germline values: CDR1 MDHEN, CDR2 SYDVKM. CDR3 protein: CASNGQTNTEAFF. The CDR3 DNA follows: TGTGCCAGCAATGGACAGACGAACACTGAAGCTTTCTTT.

The chain uses TRBV18 and TRBJ1-1; 8 nucleotides align to TRBD1. Trimming at V came to 1 base and at J to 3 bases, leaving 10 bases not matched to a gene. Germline V CDR1 and CDR2: KGHSH, LQKENI. This CDR3 comprises 17 residues. CDR3 DNA: TGTGCCAGCTCACCACGGAGTCCACAGGGGGGTTACACTGAAGCTTTCTTT. Its translation is CASSPRSPQGGYTEAFF.

This clone came up once. The gene calls are TRBV25-1 and TRBJ1-2; TRBD1 might be the D (6 bases). CDR1 MGHDK and CDR2 SYGVNS come from the germline V gene. Trimming cost V 5 bases and J 1 base, with 14 bases left between them. This CDR3 spans 15 amino acids. The CDR3 loop reads CASSSIRTDNYGYTF. The CDR3 DNA reads as TGTGCCAGCAGTTCAATTCGGACAGATAACTATGGCTACACCTTC.